This T cell receptor (beta chain) was captured by sequencing in a study of identical twins (dated by TCRdb to 2016 to 2017). In terms of the full investigation: TCR alpha and beta repertoires from monozygotic twins, unrelated adults of various ages and cord blood were deep-sequenced to test whether fetal clonotypes persist. Replicate twin experiments were performed at different times using different library preparation protocols to rule out contamination. Overall study outcomes, separate from this receptor: Invariant T cells such as MAIT and iNKT could partly confound zero-insertion analyses, though diverse VJ usage argued against this for most clonotypes. Abundant cord blood beta clonotypes carried fewer insertions; young adult naive repertoires showed a weaker similar trend, while memory repertoires showed none. Excess twin sharing in beta out-of-frame sequences was weaker because fewer shared sequences lowered the signal-to-noise ratio. Conclusions relied on cross-sectional statistical analysis, since the same donors could not be followed over many years. In monozygotic twins, recombination models systematically underestimated out-of-frame TCR alpha sharing, but the models matched the sharing seen between unrelated individuals. Compared with coincidental sharing between unrelated individuals, out-of-frame TCR alpha sequences shared between twins showed an excess of sequences with low generation probability.

For CDR1 and CDR2, the germline V gene lists MNHNS and SASEGT. V loses 7 bases, J loses 6 bases, and the germline ends lie 19 bases apart. CDR3 length: 14 amino acids, cysteine to phenylalanine. This entry keeps only the CDR3 DNA: 42 bases, framed from base 1. This clonotype appeared a few times. Its recognized antigen is unknown. No much larger clone exists at a distance of one base, and base qualities are not known. All donors were healthy Caucasians. Three pairs of female monozygotic twins, all aged roughly 18 to 29 years, were included in the twin cohort. Peripheral blood mononuclear cells were used as the source from which RNA for TCR libraries was isolated. The method behind the library was 5' RACE. Sequencing used an Illumina HiSeq 2000. Template switching introduced a universal primer binding site; the final cDNA contained a unique molecular identifier, enabling accurate counting of TCR cDNA molecules. First-strand cDNA for TCR alpha and beta chains was synthesized from specific primers in the conserved constant-segment region. To control for contamination, every cDNA library was double barcoded, receiving both a SMART-Mk sample barcode and Illumina barcodes. TruSeq adapter sequences and Illumina sample barcodes were added in two successive PCR steps. The Illumina HiSeq platform was used with custom primers to sequence TCR alpha and beta cDNA libraries. For the original study's pipeline: MiGEC was used to process raw reads and extract unique molecular identifiers, and MiXCR was used to find CDR3 positions. Recombination models were inferred per individual with the repgenHMM and IGoR tools using an EM algorithm. Shared clonotypes were analyzed with the tcR package in R, and sharing was normalized by the product of cloneset sizes. To study raw recombination free of thymic and clonal selection effects, out-of-frame nonproductive sequences were analyzed. TCRdb reanalyzed the raw reads on its own, using fastp at Q25 for trimming and MiXCR for clone calling, and kept in-frame beta chains. Identical CDR3 protein sequences are pooled into one entry, listed with their most common genes and DNA. The V and J calls were not made by the authors but by TCRdb's processing. The sample table shows about 790,000 distinct CDR3 sequences, and 15% to 20% are seen once. The ten top clones hold about an eighth of the sample.

Another study also made use of these data, one on T cells expressing NK-cell markers. That second report states: In sorted CD3+CD56+NKG2C+, CD3+CD56+NKG2C- and CD3+CD56-NKG2C+ T-cell subsets from about 8 donors, TCR beta-chain repertoires were profiled. Among the eight sequenced donors, seven were HCMV-seropositive and one was HCMV-seronegative. In several experiments an anti-gammadeltaTCR antibody was added to restrict sorting to alphabetaTCR-expressing T cells. In a handful of donors, the dominant CD3+CD56+NKG2C+ clonotypes were found to rank among the top 10 CD8+ clonotypes and to make up 1.0-7.0% of CD8+ T cells. Those dominant clonotypes were again the most abundant among CD3+CD56-NKG2C+ cells in several donors, at about 28.3-60.1%. It remained unclear whether the expanded NKG2C-expressing T cell clones were specific for HCMV antigens. The study sequenced eight donors, all healthy volunteers chosen at random: three men and five women. HCMV-specific IgG was detected in serum with a commercial ELISA kit to determine HCMV serostatus. For five to seven donors, bulk peripheral blood T-cell repertoires were also sequenced from unsorted PBMC. Reads were demultiplexed and grouped by UMI with MIGEC, and clonotypes were assembled and quantified with MiTCR. To exclude erroneous sequences, any TCR cDNA sequence not supported by at least two reads was discarded. Downstream repertoire analysis used the tcR package, and clonotypes were matched across fractions by CDR3 nucleotide sequence plus V segment. VDJmatch was used to annotate antigen specificity against VDJdb, with one amino acid substitution in CDR3 allowed.

This clonotype originated in a woman between 18 and 29 years old in good health. The V and J genes are TRBV6-1 and TRBJ2-7; the D gene cannot be resolved beyond TRBD1 or TRBD2, each matching 6 bases. Sequencing used PBMCs. Read as DNA, the sequence is TGTGCCAGCATCAACCGAGGAGGGGGTGGCGAGCAGTACTTC. This sequence encodes CASINRGGGGEQYF.